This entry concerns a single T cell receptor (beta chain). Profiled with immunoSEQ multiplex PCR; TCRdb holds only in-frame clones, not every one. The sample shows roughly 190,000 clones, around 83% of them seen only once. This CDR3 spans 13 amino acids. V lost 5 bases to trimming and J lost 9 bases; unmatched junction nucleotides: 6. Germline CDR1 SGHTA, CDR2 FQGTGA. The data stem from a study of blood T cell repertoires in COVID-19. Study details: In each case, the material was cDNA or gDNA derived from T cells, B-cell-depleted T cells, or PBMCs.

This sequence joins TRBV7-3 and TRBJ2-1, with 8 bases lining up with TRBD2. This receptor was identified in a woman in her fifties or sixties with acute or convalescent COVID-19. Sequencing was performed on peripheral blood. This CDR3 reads CASSRTSSVEQFF. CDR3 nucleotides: TGTGCCAGCAGCCGGACTAGCTCGGTTGAGCAGTTCTTC.